This TCR beta chain was retrieved from a study of regulatory T cells in long-lasting Graves disease. Study-wide context: The definition of persistent Graves' disease was over 5 years of antithyroid drugs with positive TSH receptor antibodies. Study-level results: Blood alone, not thyroid tissue, was studied.

In its sample, this clonotype was seen many times. Its antigen remains unknown. Through Arm-PCR of CDR3 regions and iRepertoire HTBI primers, TCR beta libraries were built. In TCRdb, the multiplex PCR reads were re-called with MiXCR into one record per CDR3 protein. The sample includes roughly 500,000 distinct CDR3 sequences, about 22% of them seen just once. This sample's time point: persistent/refractory GD, antithyroid drugs over 5 years with positive TRAb. Making the TCR library involved RNA that had been extracted from PBMCs. A peripheral blood sample, 8 to 10 milliliters in volume, was drawn into EDTA tubes. This receptor was identified in a female donor with Graves disease. The starting material was peripheral blood mononuclear cells (PBMCs), obtained when the disease was refractory, from a patient treated with antithyroid drugs.

CDR3 nucleotide sequence: TGTGCCAGCGAAGCTGGACAGTTCAATCAGCCCCAGCATTTT. As protein: CASEAGQFNQPQHF. The chain has TRBV6-1 and TRBJ1-5, with D possibly matching TRBD1 (6 bases). Per the germline V gene, CDR1 is MNHNS and CDR2 is SASEGT. Trimming left V 8 bases short and J 3 bases short, with 14 bases between. The CDR3 length is 14 residues.